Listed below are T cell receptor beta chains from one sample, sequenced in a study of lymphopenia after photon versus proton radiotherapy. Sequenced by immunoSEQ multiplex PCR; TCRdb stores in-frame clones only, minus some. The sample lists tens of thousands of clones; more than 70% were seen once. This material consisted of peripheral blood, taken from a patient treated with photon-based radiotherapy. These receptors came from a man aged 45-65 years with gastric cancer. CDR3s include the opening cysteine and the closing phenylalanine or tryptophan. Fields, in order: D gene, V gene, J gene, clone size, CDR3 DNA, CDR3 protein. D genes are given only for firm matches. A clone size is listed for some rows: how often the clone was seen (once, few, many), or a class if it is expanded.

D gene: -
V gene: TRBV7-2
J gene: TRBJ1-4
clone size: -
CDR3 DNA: TGTGCCAGCAGTCTACAGGTCGGGGGGGAAAAACTGTTTTTT
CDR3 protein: CASSLQVGGEKLFF

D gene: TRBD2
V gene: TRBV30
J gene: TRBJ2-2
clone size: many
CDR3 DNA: TGTGCCTGTCAGACTAGCGGGAGGGCCACCGGGGAGCTGTTTTTT
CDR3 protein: CACQTSGRATGELFF

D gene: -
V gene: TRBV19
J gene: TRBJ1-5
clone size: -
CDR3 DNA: TGTGCCAGTAGTATCCTAGATCAGCCCCAGCATTTT
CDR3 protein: CASSILDQPQHF

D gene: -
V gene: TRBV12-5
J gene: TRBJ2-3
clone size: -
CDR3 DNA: TGTGCTAGTGGCCCTCCAGGGAAGGGCACAGATACGCAGTATTTT
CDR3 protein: CASGPPGKGTDTQYF

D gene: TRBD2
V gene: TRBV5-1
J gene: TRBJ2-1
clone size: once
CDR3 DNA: TGCGCCAGCAGCTTGGAGGTACTAGCGAGTTACAATGAGCAGTTCTTC
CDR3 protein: CASSLEVLASYNEQFF

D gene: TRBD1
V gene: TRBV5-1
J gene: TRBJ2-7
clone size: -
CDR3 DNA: TGCGCCAGCAGCCAACAGGGGGTATCCGCCGAGCAGTACTTC
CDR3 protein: CASSQQGVSAEQYF

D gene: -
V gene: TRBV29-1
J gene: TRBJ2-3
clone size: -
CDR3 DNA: TGCAGCGTTGAGGGGGGGCGAGGGTTCGGCACAGATACGCAGTATTTT
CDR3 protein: CSVEGGRGFGTDTQYF

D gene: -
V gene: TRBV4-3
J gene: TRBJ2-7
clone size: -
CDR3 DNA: TGCGCCAGCAGCCAATCTGTAGGCTACGAGCAGTACTTC
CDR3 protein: CASSQSVGYEQYF

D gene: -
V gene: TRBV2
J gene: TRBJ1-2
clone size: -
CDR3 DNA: TGTGCCAGCAGTGAACAAGGGACTTACTATGGCTACACCTTC
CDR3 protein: CASSEQGTYYGYTF

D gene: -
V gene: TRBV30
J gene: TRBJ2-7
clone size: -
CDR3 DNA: TGTGCCTGGAGTAAACCTTGGACGGCAACCTACGAGCAGTACTTC
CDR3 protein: CAWSKPWTATYEQYF

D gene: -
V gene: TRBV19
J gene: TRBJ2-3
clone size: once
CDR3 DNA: TGTGCCAGTAGTATGAACACAGATACGCAGTATTTT
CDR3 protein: CASSMNTDTQYF

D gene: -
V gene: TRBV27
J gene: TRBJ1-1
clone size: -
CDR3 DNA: TGTGCCAGCAGTTTAAGTAGACTGAGGAACACTGAAGCTTTCTTT
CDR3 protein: CASSLSRLRNTEAFF

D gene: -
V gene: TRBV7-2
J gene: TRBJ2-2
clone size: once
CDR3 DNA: TGTGCCAGCAGCCCGTACACCGGGGAGCTGTTTTTT
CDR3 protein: CASSPYTGELFF

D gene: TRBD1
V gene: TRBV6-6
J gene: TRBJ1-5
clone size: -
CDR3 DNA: TGTGCCAGCAGTTCAGGACAGGGTTTGCCCCAGCATTTT
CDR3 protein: CASSSGQGLPQHF

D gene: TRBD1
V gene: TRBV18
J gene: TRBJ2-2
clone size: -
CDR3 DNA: TGTGCCAGCTCACCCGGCAGGGGGAACGGGGAGCTGTTTTTT
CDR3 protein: CASSPGRGNGELFF

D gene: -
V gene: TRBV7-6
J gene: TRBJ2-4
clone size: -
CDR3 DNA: TGTGCCAGCAGCTTAGGACCGCGCGGGATCTTAGCCAAAAACATTCAGTACTTC
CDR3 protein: CASSLGPRGILAKNIQYF

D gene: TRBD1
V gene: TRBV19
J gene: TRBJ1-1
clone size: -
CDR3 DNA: TGTGCCAGTAGTACCGGACAGGGCCTTAGGGAAGCTTTCTTT
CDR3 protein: CASSTGQGLREAFF

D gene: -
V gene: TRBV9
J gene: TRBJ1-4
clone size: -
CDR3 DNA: TGTGCCAGCAGCGTAGATGGCAGGCCCACGGGAAAACTGTTTTTT
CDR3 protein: CASSVDGRPTGKLFF

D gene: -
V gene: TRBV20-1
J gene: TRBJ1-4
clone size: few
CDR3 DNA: TGCAGTGCCCTAGACACCCCCTTACTGTTTTTT
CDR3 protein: CSALDTPLLFF

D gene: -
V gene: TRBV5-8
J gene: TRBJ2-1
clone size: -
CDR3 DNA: TGTGCCAGCAGCTTAAGGACAAGTGCCTTCGTTGAGCAGTTCTTC
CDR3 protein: CASSLRTSAFVEQFF

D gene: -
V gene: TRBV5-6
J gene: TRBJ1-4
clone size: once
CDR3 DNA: TGTGCCAGCAGCTTGGGAGGGGGTAGAAAACTGTTTTTT
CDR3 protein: CASSLGGGRKLFF

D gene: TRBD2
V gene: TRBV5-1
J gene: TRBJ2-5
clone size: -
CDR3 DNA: TGCGCCAGCAGCTTGGAACTAGCGGGAGCCGAGACCCAGTACTTC
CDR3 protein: CASSLELAGAETQYF

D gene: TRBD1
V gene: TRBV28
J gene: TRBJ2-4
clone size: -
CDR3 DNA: TGTGCCAGCAGTTCAAAGGGGGCGAGGGCCAAAAACATTCAGTACTTC
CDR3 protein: CASSSKGARAKNIQYF

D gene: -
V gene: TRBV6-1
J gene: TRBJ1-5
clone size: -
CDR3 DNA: TGTGCCAGCAGAGTTAAGGACACCGCTTATCAGCCCCAGCATTTT
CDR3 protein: CASRVKDTAYQPQHF

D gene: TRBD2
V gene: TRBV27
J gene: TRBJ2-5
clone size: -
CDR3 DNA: TGTGCCAGCAGTAAAACTAGCGGGAGTGAAGGGACGCAAGAGACCCAGTACTTC
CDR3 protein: CASSKTSGSEGTQETQYF

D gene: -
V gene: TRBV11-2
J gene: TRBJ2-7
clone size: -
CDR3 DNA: TGTGCCAGCAGCTTTGGACAGTCCTACGAGCAGTACTTC
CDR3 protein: CASSFGQSYEQYF

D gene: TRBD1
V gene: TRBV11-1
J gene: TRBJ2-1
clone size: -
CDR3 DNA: TGTGCCAGCAGCTCCAGGACAGGGGTCTATTCTTCCAATGAGCAGTTCTTC
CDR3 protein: CASSSRTGVYSSNEQFF

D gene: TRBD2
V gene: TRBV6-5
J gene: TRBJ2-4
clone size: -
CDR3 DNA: TGTGCCAGCAGTTTCCTAGCGGGGGACAAAAACATTCAGTACTTC
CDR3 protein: CASSFLAGDKNIQYF

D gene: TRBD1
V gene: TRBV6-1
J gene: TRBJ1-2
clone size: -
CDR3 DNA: TGTGCCAGCAGTCTACAGGGGGCAGATGGCTACACCTTC
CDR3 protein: CASSLQGADGYTF

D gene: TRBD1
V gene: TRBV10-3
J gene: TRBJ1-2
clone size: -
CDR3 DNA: TGTGCCATCAGTGAGTCCGGACAGGGGGGTGGCTACACCTTC
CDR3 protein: CAISESGQGGGYTF

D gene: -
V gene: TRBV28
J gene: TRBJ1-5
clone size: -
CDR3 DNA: TGTGCCAGCAGGTCGGCTAAAGCCGGCAATCAGCCCCAGCATTTT
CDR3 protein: CASRSAKAGNQPQHF

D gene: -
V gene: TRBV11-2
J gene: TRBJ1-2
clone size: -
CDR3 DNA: TGTGCCAGCAGCTTAAATACGGGGGCGAATGGCTACACCTTC
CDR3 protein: CASSLNTGANGYTF

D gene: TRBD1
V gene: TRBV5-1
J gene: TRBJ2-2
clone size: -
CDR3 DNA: TGCGCCAGCAGTGGCCGATTAACAGGGGCCGGGGAGCTGTTTTTT
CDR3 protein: CASSGRLTGAGELFF

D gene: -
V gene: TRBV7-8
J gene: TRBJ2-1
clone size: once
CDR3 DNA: TGTGCCAGCAGCTTAGAGACTGGGGATGAGCAGTTCTTC
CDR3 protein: CASSLETGDEQFF

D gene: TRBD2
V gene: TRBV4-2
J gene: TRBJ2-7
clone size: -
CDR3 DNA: TGTGCCAGCAGCCAAGGGGGTGGGCTAGCGGACAACGAGCAGTACTTC
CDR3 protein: CASSQGGGLADNEQYF

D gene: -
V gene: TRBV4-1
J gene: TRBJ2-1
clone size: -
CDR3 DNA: TGCGCCAGCAGCCGGTACGGGCCGAGCTCCTACAATGAGCAGTTCTTC
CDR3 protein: CASSRYGPSSYNEQFF

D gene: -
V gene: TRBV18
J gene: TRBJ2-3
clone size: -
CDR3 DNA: TGTGCCAGCTCATCCGGGACGCTTACGAATCCAGATACGCAGTATTTT
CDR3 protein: CASSSGTLTNPDTQYF

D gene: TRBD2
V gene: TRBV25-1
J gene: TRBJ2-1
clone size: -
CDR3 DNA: TGTGCCAGCAGCGAGCGGGGACCCTACAATGAGCAGTTCTTC
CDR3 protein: CASSERGPYNEQFF

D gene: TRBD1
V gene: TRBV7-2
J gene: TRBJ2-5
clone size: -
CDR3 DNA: TGTGCCAGCAGCTTAGTGTACAGGGGTACGATAGGTGAAGAGACCCAGTACTTC
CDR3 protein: CASSLVYRGTIGEETQYF

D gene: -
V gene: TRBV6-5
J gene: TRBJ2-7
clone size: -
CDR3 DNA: TGTGCCAGCAGGGGGACGAGTGGGGACTCCTACGAGCAGTACTTC
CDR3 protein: CASRGTSGDSYEQYF

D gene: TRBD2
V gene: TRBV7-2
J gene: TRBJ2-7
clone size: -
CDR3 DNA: TGTGCCAGCAGCTTACGACTAGCGGGAGTGAATGAGCAGTACTTC
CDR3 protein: CASSLRLAGVNEQYF

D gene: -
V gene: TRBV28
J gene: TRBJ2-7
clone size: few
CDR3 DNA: TGTGCCAGCAGTTTATCGCAGACCCCCTACGAGCAGTACTTC
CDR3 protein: CASSLSQTPYEQYF

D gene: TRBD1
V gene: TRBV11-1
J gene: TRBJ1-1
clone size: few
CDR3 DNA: TGTGCCAGCAGCACCAGGACAGGGCGAGGAGGGAACACTGAAGCTTTCTTT
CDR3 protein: CASSTRTGRGGNTEAFF

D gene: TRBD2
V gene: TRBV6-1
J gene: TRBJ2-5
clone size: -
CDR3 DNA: TGTGCCAGCAGTGGCGGGAGGGGTGAGACCCAGTACTTC
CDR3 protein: CASSGGRGETQYF

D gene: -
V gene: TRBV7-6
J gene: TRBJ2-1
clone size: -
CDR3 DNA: TGTGCCAGCAGCTCCCCTCTTGTGGAGCGGAGCCACAATGAGCAGTTCTTC
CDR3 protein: CASSSPLVERSHNEQFF

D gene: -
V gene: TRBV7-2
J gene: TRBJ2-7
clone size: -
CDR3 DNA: TGTGCCAGCAGCCAGAGGTACGAGCAGTACTTC
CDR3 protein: CASSQRYEQYF

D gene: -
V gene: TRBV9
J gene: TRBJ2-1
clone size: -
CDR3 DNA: TGTGCCAGCAGCGTAGGGCCTTGGAAGAATGAGCAGTTCTTC
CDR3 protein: CASSVGPWKNEQFF

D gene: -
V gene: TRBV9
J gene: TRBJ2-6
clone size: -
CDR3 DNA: TGTGCCAGCACCCACCCGAGGGGGGGCACTCGTGGGGCCAACGTCCTGACTTTC
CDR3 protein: CASTHPRGGTRGANVLTF

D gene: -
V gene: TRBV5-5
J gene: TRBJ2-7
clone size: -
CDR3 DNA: TGTGCCAGCAGCTTGGTGGCAGGCTCCTACGAGCAGTACTTC
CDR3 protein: CASSLVAGSYEQYF

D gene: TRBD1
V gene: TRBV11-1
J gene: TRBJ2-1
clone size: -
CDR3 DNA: TGTGCCAGCAGCCCGGACAGGGACAATGAGCAGTTCTTC
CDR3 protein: CASSPDRDNEQFF

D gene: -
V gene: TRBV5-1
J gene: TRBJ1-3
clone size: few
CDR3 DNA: TGCGCCAGCAGCTCTGGCAGGGCTCAGGGACCCTCTGGAAACACCATATATTTT
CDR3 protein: CASSSGRAQGPSGNTIYF

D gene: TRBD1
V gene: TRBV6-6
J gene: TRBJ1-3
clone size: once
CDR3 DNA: TGTGCCAGCAGGGGACAGGGATTGGGCTCTGGAAACACCATATATTTT
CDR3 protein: CASRGQGLGSGNTIYF

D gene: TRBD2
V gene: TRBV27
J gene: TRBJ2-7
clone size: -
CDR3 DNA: TGTGCCAGCAGTTTATCGAATCTAGCGGGAGACGAGCAGTACTTC
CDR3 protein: CASSLSNLAGDEQYF